This TCR beta chain was sequenced during a study of shared clonotypes between healthy human individuals. Trimming removed 0 bases at V and 3 bases at J, with 11 bases between. This CDR3 is 15 amino acids long. From germline, CDR1 is SGHTA and CDR2 FQGNSA. Findings and caveats of the study: It was the few donors that limited the genetic and exposure-history diversity represented. Generation probabilities were higher for clonotypes shared across all four sorted-subset donors than for unshared ones.

Authors' data handling: In the immunoSEQ data, sequences were junction-only and lacked quality scores, so filtering differed. Here immunoSEQ multiplex PCR was the method, and the copy in TCRdb shows in-frame clones only, minus some. The V and J calls and clone size were taken over from that table, and D and trimming were inferred from the DNA. Of more than 2 million clones listed, about 95% are singletons. With respect to this clone: Antigen specificity is unknown. Other DNA variants within this sample encode the same CDR3.

The J gene is TRBJ2-5, the V gene TRBV7-2; perhaps TRBD1 as D (5 bases). This receptor was obtained from a man aged 18 to 30 in good health. The sequenced sample consisted of naive CD4+ T cells sorted from blood. This sample's subset: CD45RA+ positively selected. The CDR3 sequence is CASSLAGRAEETQYF. CDR3 nucleotide sequence: TGTGCCAGCAGCTTAGCGGGCAGGGCTGAAGAGACCCAGTACTTC. The full variable domain, with the rest looked up from reference TRBV7-2 and TRBJ2-5, is GAGVSQSPSNKVTEKGKDVELRCDPISGHTALYWYRQSLGQGLEFLIYFQGNSAPDKSGLPSDRFSAERTGGSVSTLTIQRTQQEDSAVYLCASSLAGRAEETQYFGPGTRLLVL.